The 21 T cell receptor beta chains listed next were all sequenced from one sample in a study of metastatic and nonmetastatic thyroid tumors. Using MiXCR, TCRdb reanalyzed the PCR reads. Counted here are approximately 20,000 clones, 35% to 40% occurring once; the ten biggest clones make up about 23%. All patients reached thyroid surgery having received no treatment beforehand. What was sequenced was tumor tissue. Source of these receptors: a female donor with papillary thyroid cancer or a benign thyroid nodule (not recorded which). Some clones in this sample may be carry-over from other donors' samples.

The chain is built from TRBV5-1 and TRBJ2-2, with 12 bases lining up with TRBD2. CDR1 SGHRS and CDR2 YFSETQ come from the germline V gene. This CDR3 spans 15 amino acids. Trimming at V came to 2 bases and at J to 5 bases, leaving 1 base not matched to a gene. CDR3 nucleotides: TGCGCCAGCAGCTTTACTAGCGGGGGGACCGGGGAGCTGTTTTTT. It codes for CASSFTSGGTGELFF.

The DNA for the CDR3 is TGTGCCAGCAGTTCCACCGCCTCGGGAGATACGCAGTATTTT. Residues: CASSSTASGDTQYF. The chain uses TRBV12-3 or TRBV12-4 and TRBJ2-3; D is unresolved. The CDR3 sequence is 14 residues long. With 4 bases removed from V and 5 bases from J, the gap between germline ends came to 13 bases.

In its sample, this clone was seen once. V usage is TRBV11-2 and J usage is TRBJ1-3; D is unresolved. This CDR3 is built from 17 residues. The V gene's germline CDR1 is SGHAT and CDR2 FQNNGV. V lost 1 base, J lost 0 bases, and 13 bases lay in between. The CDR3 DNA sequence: TGTGCCAGCAGCTTAGTCGTCAGCTTGAACTCTGGAAACACCATATATTTT. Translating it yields CASSLVVSLNSGNTIYF. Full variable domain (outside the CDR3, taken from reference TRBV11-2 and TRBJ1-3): EAGVAQSPRYKIIEKRQSVAFWCNPISGHATLYWYQQILGQGPKLLIQFQNNGVVDDSQLPKDRFSAERLKGVDSTLKIQPAKLEDSAVYLCASSLVVSLNSGNTIYFGEGSWLTVV.

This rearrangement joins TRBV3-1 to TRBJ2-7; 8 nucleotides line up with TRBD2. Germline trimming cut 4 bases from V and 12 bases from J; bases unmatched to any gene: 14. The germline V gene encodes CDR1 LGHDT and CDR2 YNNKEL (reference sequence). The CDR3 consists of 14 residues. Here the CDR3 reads CASSRPGNSGGRYF. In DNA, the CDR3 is TGTGCCAGCAGCCGACCCGGTAACTCGGGGGGGAGGTACTTC.

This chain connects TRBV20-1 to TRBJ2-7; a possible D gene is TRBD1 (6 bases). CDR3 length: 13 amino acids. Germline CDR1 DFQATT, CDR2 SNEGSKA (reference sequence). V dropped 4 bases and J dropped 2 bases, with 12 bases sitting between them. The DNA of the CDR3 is TGCAGTGCTAACCGACAGGAGCCCTACGAGCAGTACTTC. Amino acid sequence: CSANRQEPYEQYF.

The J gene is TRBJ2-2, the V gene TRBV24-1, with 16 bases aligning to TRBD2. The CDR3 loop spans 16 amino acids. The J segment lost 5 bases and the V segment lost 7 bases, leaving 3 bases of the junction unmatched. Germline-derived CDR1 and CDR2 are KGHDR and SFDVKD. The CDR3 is CATRGLAGGPTGELFF. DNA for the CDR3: TGTGCCACCAGGGGACTAGCGGGAGGGCCTACCGGGGAGCTGTTTTTT.

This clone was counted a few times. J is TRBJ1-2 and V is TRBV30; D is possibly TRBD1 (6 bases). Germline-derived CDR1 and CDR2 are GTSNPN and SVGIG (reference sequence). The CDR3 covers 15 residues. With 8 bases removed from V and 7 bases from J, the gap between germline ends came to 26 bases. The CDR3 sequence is CARTGPQGDGGGYTF. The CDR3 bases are TGTGCCCGAACAGGCCCACAGGGAGACGGGGGTGGCTACACCTTC.

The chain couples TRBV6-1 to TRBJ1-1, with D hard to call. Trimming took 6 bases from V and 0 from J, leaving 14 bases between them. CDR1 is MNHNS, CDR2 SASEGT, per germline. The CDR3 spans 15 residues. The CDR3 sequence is CASSFKPLLNTEAFF. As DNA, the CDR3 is TGTGCCAGCAGCTTCAAACCGCTTTTGAACACTGAAGCTTTCTTT.

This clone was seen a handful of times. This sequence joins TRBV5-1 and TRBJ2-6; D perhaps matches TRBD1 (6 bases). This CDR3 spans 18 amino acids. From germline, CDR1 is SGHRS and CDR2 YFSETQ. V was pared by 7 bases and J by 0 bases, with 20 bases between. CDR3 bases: TGCGCCAGCGGGATACAGGGCTCCCCCAGCTCTGGGGCCAACGTCCTGACTTTC. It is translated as CASGIQGSPSSGANVLTF. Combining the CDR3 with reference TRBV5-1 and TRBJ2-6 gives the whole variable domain KAGVTQTPRYLIKTRGQQVTLSCSPISGHRSVSWYQQTPGQGLQFLFEYFSETQRNKGNFPGRFSGRQFSNSRSEMNVSTLELGDSALYLCASGIQGSPSSGANVLTFGAGSRLTVL.

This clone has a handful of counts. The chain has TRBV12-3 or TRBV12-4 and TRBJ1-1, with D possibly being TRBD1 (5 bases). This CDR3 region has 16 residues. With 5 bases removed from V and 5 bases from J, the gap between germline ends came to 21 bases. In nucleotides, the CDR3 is TGTGCCAGCAGTAGACCCTCGGGACTTGGGAAGACTGAAGCTTTCTTT. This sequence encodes CASSRPSGLGKTEAFF.

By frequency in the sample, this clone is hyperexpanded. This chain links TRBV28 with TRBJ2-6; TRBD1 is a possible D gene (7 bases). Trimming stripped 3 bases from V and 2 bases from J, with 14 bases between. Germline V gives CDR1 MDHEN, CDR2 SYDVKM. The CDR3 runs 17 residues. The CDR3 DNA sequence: TGTGCCAGCAGTTTGGAGGGGGCGCTCACTGGGGCCAACGTCCTGACTTTC. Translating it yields CASSLEGALTGANVLTF.

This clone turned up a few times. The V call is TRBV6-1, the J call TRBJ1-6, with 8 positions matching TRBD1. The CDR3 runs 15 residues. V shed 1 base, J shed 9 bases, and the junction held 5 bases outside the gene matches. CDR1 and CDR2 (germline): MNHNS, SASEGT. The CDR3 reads CASSEETGDSSPLHF. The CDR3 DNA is TGTGCCAGCAGTGAAGAGACAGGGGACAGTTCACCCCTCCACTTT.

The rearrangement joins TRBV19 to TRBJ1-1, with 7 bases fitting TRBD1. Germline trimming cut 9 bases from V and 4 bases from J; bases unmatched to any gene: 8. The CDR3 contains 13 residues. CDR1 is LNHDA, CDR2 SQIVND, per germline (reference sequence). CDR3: CASRPAGGTEAFF. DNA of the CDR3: TGTGCCAGCCGACCGGCAGGGGGCACTGAAGCTTTCTTT. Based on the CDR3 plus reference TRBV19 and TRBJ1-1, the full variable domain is DGGITQSPKYLFRKEGQNVTLSCEQNLNHDAMYWYRQDPGQGLRLIYYSQIVNDFQKGDIAEGYSVSREKKESFPLTVTSAQKNPTAFYLCASRPAGGTEAFFGQGTRLTVV.

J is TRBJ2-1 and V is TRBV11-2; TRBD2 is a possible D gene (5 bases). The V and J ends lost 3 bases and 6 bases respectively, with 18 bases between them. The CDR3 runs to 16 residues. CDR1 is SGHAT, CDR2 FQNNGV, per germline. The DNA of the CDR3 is TGTGCCAGCAGCTTGAGTGTGGCGGAGAGGGCCAATGAGCAGTTCTTC. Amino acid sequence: CASSLSVAERANEQFF.

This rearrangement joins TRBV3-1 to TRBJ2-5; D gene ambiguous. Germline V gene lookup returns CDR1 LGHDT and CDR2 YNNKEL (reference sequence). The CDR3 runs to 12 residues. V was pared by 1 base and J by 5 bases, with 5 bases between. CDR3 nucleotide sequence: TGTGCCAGCAGCCAAGCCGTGGAGACCCAGTACTTC. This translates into CASSQAVETQYF.

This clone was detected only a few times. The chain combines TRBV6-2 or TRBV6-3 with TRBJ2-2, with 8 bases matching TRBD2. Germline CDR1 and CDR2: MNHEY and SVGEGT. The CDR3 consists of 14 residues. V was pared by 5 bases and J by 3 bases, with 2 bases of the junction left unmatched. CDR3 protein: CASSPTSDTGELFF. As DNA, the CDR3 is TGTGCCAGCAGTCCGACTAGCGACACCGGGGAGCTGTTTTTT.

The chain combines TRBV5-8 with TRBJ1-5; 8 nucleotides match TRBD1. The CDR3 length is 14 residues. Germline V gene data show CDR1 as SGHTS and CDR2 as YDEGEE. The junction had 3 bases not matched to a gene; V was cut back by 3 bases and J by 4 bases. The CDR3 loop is CASSYRGANQPQHF. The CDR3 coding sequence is TGTGCCAGCAGCTACAGGGGGGCGAATCAGCCCCAGCATTTT.

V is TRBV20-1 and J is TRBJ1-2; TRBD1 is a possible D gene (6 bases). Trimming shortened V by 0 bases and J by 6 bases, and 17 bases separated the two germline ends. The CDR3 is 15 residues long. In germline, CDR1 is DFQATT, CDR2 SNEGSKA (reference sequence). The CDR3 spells CSARDLSSRGHGYTF. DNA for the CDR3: TGCAGTGCTAGAGATTTATCGAGCAGGGGCCATGGCTACACCTTC.

CDR3 loop: CASSPPAGRDTQYF. The CDR3 coding sequence is TGTGCCAGCTCACCCCCAGCAGGCCGAGATACGCAGTATTTT. V usage is TRBV18 and J usage is TRBJ2-3; D is unclear. Germline V gene sequence: CDR1 KGHSH, CDR2 LQKENI. The CDR3 length is 14 residues. Trimming shortened V by 3 bases and J by 5 bases, and 12 bases separated the two germline ends.

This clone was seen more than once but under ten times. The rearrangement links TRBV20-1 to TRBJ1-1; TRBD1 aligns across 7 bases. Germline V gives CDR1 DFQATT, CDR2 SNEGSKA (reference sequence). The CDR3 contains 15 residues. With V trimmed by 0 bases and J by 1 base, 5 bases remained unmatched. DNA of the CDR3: TGCAGTGCTAGAGAAGGCTGGGACAGGAACACTGAAGCTTTCTTT. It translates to CSAREGWDRNTEAFF.

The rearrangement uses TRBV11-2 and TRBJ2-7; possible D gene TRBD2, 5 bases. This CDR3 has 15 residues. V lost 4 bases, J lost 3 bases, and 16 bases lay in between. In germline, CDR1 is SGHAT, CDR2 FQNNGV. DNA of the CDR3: TGTGCCAGCAGCTCCGTCGGGGTCCTTAACTACGAGCAGTACTTC. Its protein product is CASSSVGVLNYEQYF.